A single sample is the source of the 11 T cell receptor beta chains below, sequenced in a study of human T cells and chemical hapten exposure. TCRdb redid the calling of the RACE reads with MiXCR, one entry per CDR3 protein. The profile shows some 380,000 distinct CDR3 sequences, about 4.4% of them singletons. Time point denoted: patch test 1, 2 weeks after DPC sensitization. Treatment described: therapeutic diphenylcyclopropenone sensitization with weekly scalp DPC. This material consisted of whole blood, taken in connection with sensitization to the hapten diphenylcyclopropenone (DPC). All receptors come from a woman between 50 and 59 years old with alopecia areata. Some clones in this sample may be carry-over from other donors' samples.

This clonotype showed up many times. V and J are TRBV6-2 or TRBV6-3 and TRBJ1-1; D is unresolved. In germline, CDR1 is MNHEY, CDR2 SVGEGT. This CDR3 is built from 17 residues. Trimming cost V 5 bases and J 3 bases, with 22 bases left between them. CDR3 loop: CASSGSLGRKIDTEAFF. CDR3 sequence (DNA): TGTGCCAGCAGTGGGAGTCTCGGACGGAAGATCGACACTGAAGCTTTCTTT.

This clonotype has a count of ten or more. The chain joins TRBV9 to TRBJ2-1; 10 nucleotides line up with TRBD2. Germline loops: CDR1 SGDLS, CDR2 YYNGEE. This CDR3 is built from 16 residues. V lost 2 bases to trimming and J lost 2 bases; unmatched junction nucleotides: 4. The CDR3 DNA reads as TGTGCCAGCAGCGTTTCCGGGACTAGCGCCTACAATGAGCAGTTCTTC. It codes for CASSVSGTSAYNEQFF.

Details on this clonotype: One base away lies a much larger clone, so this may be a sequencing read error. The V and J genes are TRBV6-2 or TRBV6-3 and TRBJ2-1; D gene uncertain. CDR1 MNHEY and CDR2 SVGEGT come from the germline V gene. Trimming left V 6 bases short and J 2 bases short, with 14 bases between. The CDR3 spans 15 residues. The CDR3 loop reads CASRGSVAAYNEQFF. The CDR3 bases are TGTGCCAGCAGGGGAAGCGTGGCGGCCTACAATGAGCAGTTCTTC.

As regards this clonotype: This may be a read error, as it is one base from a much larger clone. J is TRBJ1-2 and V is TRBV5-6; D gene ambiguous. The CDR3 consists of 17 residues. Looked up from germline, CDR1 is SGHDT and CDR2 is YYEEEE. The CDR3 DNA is TGTGCCAGCACCTTGTCGATTCTAGGAGCCGCCCAGAACGGCTACACCTTC. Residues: CASTLSILGAAQNGYTF. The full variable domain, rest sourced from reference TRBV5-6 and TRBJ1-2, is DAGVTQSPTHLIKTRGQQVTLRCSPKSGHDTVSWYQQALGQGPQFIFQYYEEEERQRGNFPDRFSGHQFPNYSSELNVNALLLGDSALYLCASTLSILGAAQNGYTFGSGTRLTVV.

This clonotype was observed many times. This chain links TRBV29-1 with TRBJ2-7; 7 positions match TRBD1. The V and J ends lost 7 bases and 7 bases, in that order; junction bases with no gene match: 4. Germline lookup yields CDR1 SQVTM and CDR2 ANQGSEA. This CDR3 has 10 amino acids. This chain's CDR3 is CSGTGGEQYF. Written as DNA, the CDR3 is TGCAGCGGGACAGGTGGGGAGCAGTACTTC.

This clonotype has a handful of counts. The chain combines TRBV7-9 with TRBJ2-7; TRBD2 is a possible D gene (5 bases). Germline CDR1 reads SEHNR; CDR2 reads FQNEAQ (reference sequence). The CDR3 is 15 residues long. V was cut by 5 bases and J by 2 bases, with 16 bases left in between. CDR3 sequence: CASSPTPTSTYEQYF. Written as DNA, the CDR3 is TGTGCCAGCAGCCCGACCCCCACTAGTACCTACGAGCAGTACTTC. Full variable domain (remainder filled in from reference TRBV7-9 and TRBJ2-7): DTGVSQNPRHKITKRGQNVTFRCDPISEHNRLYWYRQTLGQGPEFLTYFQNEAQLEKSRLLSDRFSAERPKGSFSTLEIQRTEQGDSAMYLCASSPTPTSTYEQYFGPGTRLTVT.

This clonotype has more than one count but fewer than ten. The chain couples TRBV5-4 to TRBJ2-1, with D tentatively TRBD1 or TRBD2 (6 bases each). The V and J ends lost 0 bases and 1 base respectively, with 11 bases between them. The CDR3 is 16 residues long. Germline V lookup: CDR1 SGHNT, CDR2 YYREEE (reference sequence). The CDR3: CASSLVGGISYNEQFF. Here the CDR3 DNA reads TGTGCCAGCAGCTTGGTAGGGGGGATATCCTACAATGAGCAGTTCTTC.

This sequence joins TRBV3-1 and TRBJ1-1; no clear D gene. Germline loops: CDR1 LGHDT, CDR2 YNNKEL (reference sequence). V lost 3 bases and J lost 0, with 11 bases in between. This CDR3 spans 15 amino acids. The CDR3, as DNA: TGTGCCAGCAGCCACCGGACGGGAATGAACACTGAAGCTTTCTTT. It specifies CASSHRTGMNTEAFF.

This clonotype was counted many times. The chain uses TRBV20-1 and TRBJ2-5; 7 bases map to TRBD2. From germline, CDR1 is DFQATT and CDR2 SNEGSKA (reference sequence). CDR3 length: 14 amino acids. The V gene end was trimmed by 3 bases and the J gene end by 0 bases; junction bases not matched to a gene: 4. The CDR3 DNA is TGCAGTGCTAGTGACGGGAGGTACCAAGAGACCCAGTACTTC. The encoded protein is CSASDGRYQETQYF.

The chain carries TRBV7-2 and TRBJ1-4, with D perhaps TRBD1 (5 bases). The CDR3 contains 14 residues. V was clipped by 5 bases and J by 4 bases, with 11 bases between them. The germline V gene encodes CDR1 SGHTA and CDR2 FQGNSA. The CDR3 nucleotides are TGTGCCAGCAGCCGGGGACGGGTTAATGAAAAACTGTTTTTT. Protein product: CASSRGRVNEKLFF.

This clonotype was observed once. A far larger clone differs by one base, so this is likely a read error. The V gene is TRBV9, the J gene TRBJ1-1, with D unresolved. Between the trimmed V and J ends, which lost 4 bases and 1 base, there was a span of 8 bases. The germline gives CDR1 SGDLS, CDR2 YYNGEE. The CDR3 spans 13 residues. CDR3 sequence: CASSFGENTEAFF. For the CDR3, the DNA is TGTGCCAGCAGCTTCGGAGAGAACACTGAAGCTTTCTTT.